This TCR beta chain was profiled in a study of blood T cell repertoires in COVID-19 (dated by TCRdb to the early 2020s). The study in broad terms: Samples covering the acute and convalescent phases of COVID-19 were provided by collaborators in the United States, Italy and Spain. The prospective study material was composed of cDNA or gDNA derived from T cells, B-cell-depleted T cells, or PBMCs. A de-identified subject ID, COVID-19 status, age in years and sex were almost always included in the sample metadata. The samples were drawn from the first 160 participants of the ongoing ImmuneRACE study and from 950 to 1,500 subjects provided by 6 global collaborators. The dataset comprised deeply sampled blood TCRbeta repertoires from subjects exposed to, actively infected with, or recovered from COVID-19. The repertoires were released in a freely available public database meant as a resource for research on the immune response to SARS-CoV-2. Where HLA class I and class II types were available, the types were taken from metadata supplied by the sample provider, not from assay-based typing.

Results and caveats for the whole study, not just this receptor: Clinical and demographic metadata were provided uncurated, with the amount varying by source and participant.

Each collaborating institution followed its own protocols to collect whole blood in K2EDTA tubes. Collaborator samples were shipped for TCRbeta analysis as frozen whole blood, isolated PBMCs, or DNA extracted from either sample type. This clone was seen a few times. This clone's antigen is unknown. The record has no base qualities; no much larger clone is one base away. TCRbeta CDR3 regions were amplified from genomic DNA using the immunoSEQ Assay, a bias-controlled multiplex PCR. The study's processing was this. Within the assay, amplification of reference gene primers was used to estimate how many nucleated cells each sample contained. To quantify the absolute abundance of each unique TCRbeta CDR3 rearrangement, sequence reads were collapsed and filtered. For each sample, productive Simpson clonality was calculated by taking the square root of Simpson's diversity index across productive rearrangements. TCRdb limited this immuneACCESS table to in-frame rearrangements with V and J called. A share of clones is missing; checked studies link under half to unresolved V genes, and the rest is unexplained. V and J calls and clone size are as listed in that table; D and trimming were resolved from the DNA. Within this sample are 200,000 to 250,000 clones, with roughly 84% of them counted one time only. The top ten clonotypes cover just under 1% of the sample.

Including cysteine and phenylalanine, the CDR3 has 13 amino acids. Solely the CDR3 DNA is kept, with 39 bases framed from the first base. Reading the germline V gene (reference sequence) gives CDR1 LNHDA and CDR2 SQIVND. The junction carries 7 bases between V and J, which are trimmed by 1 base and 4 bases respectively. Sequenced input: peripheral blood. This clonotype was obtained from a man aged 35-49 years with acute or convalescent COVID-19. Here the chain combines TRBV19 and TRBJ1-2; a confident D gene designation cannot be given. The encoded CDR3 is CASSIVGSYGYTF. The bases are TGTGCCAGTAGTATAGTAGGGAGCTATGGCTACACCTTC.